What follows are 9 T cell receptor beta chains derived from one specimen sequenced in a study of blood T cell repertoires in COVID-19. TCRdb's copy holds only in-frame clones and misses some; the assay was immunoSEQ multiplex PCR. The table lists 80,000 to 100,000 clones, more than 65% of them singletons. Input material: peripheral blood. These receptors were collected from a man aged 55 to 70 with acute or convalescent COVID-19.

V is TRBV5-4 and J is TRBJ1-3; 9 positions match TRBD1. Germline-derived CDR1 and CDR2 are SGHNT and YYREEE (reference sequence). With V trimmed by 2 bases and J by 4 bases, 4 bases remained unmatched. This CDR3 has 15 residues. This chain's CDR3 is CASSLQGAPGNTIYF. CDR3 DNA: TGTGCCAGCAGCTTACAGGGGGCGCCCGGAAACACCATATATTTT.

The chain employs TRBV1 and TRBJ1-6; TRBD1, the table's D call, lacks a check against the DNA. TRBV1 is assigned pseudogene status. This CDR3 spans 18 amino acids. CDR3 amino acids: CTSSQDQGESSYNSPLHF. CDR3 DNA: TGCACCAGCAGCCAAGATCAGGGGGAGAGCTCCTATAATTCACCCCTCCACTTT.

This chain joins TRBV6-5 and TRBJ1-1, with 10 bases identical to TRBD1. The J segment lost 7 bases and the V segment lost 3 bases, leaving 11 bases of the junction unmatched. Germline values: CDR1 MNHEY, CDR2 SVGAGI. CDR3 length: 16 residues. The CDR3 here is CASSYSTGTGAHEAFF. Written as DNA, the CDR3 is TGTGCCAGCAGTTATTCCACCGGGACAGGGGCACATGAAGCTTTCTTT.

The genes are TRBV6-5 and TRBJ2-5, with D perhaps matching TRBD2 (6 bases). The germline gives CDR1 MNHEY, CDR2 SVGAGI. This CDR3 has 14 amino acids. The V end was cut by 10 bases, the J end by 1 base, with 16 bases between. The CDR3 DNA sequence: TGTGCCACCCTTTGGAGGGGAAGCCAAGAGACCCAGTACTTC. Protein product: CATLWRGSQETQYF.

The chain recombines TRBV12-5 with TRBJ1-4, with TRBD1 as a possible D gene (6 bases). V was clipped by 5 bases and J by 8 bases, with 18 bases between them. Germline lookup yields CDR1 LGHNT and CDR2 FRNRAP. CDR3 length: 15 amino acids. CDR3 nucleotide sequence: TGTGCTAGTGGTCGAAGGGGGAATGCAGGGGAAAAACTGTTTTTT. Translating it yields CASGRRGNAGEKLFF.

The chain carries TRBV7-6 and TRBJ2-3, with 13 bases matching TRBD2. Germline CDR1 SGHVS, CDR2 FNYEAQ. CDR3 size: 16 residues. Losses at the gene ends were 5 bases for V and 2 bases for J; bases not matched to a gene: 4. CDR3 DNA sequence: TGTGCCAGCAGCCCCGGGACTAGCGGGAACACAGATACGCAGTATTTT. It is translated as CASSPGTSGNTDTQYF.

The rearrangement uses TRBV27 and TRBJ2-1; 11 bases align to TRBD2. V gave up 0 bases and J gave up 9 bases; unmatched junction bases: 4. Germline V lookup: CDR1 MNHEY, CDR2 SMNVEV (reference sequence). The CDR3 runs 15 residues. This CDR3 is CASSLSGSGGAEQFF. The CDR3 DNA follows: TGTGCCAGCAGTTTATCTGGTAGCGGGGGGGCTGAGCAGTTCTTC.

The rearrangement joins TRBV6-1 to TRBJ1-2, with D perhaps TRBD1 (5 bases). Trimming took off 2 bases at V and 8 bases at J, with 21 bases between the two ends. The CDR3 totals 16 residues. Germline V gene lookup returns CDR1 MNHNS and CDR2 SASEGT. Here the CDR3 DNA reads TGTGCCAGCAGTGAAAGTTCGGGGACTTTCCTAGTGGGCTACACCTTC. This gives the protein CASSESSGTFLVGYTF.

The V call is TRBV3-1 (or the pseudogene TRBV3-2), the J call TRBJ2-7; 10 bases are shared with TRBD1. V lost 4 bases to trimming and J lost 5 bases; unmatched junction nucleotides: 5. CDR1 and CDR2 from the germline V gene are LGHDT and YNNKEL (reference sequence). The CDR3 has 14 amino acids. CDR3 in amino acids: CASSRQGALDEQYF. CDR3 nucleotides: TGTGCCAGCAGCCGACAGGGGGCGCTTGACGAGCAGTACTTC.